These T cell receptor beta chains were read from a single sample in a study of T cell repertoires in cytomegalovirus infection. A single record per CDR3 protein comes from TCRdb applying MiXCR to the reads. The table records roughly 280,000 distinct CDR3 sequences, over 8% of them present only once. Sequenced: PBMCs. All receptors come from a human donor in good health (CMV status not recorded). Some clones in this sample may be carry-over from other donors' samples. The CDR3 runs from the conserved cysteine through the conserved F or W. Each record gives: CDR3 protein, CDR3 DNA, J gene, V gene, D gene, clone size. A D gene is named only where the DNA matches it firmly. Size tells how often a clone was seen (once, few, many) or the class of an expanded clone, and some rows leave it out.

cdr3_aa: CASRDVAYEQYF; cdr3_nt: TGTGCCAGCCGGGACGTCGCCTACGAGCAGTACTTC; j_call: TRBJ2-7; v_call: TRBV2; d_call: -; clone_size: many
cdr3_aa: CASSPSGRAYEQYF; cdr3_nt: TGTGCCAGCAGCCCTAGCGGGAGGGCCTACGAGCAGTACTTC; j_call: TRBJ2-7; v_call: TRBV7-2; d_call: TRBD2; clone_size: many
cdr3_aa: CASSPGGGQGAKETQYF; cdr3_nt: TGTGCCAGCAGCCCGGGGGGAGGACAGGGGGCAAAAGAGACCCAGTACTTC; j_call: TRBJ2-5; v_call: TRBV11-3; d_call: TRBD1; clone_size: few
cdr3_aa: CASSSLVQSQQFF; cdr3_nt: TGTGCCAGCAGCTCCCTTGTACAGAGTCAGCAGTTCTTC; j_call: TRBJ2-1; v_call: TRBV7-2; d_call: -; clone_size: many
cdr3_aa: CASSDAGVGTDTQYF; cdr3_nt: TGCGCCAGCAGTGACGCGGGAGTTGGGACAGATACGCAGTATTTT; j_call: TRBJ2-3; v_call: TRBV10-1; d_call: TRBD2; clone_size: -
cdr3_aa: CASGNTGTYEQYF; cdr3_nt: TGTGCTAGTGGGAACACAGGGACCTACGAGCAGTACTTC; j_call: TRBJ2-7; v_call: TRBV12-5; d_call: -; clone_size: many
cdr3_aa: CASRPDRGLETQYF; cdr3_nt: TGTGCCAGCAGGCCCGACAGGGGTTTAGAGACCCAGTACTTC; j_call: TRBJ2-5; v_call: TRBV6-5; d_call: TRBD1; clone_size: few
cdr3_aa: CASSQGKERGGETQYF; cdr3_nt: TGTGCCAGCAGCCAAGGAAAGGAGCGGGGGGGGGAGACCCAGTACTTC; j_call: TRBJ2-5; v_call: TRBV4-1; d_call: TRBD2; clone_size: -
cdr3_aa: CASSPSRNNRQETQYF; cdr3_nt: TGTGCCAGCAGCCCGTCTCGCAATAACCGACAAGAGACCCAGTACTTC; j_call: TRBJ2-5; v_call: TRBV7-2; d_call: -; clone_size: many
cdr3_aa: CSALEMSGDRPPETQYF; cdr3_nt: TGCAGTGCTCTTGAGATGTCCGGGGACCGACCCCCTGAGACCCAGTACTTC; j_call: TRBJ2-5; v_call: TRBV20-1; d_call: -; clone_size: many
cdr3_aa: CASRPTTQETQYF; cdr3_nt: TGTGCCAGCAGACCGACTACCCAAGAGACCCAGTACTTC; j_call: TRBJ2-5; v_call: TRBV7-2; d_call: -; clone_size: many
cdr3_aa: CASSHGLRWGQEAGYTF; cdr3_nt: TGTGCCAGCAGTCACGGGTTGCGCTGGGGACAGGAAGCCGGCTACACCTTC; j_call: TRBJ1-2; v_call: TRBV6-2/TRBV6-3; d_call: TRBD1; clone_size: many
cdr3_aa: CASSPWQLNTEAFF; cdr3_nt: TGTGCCAGCAGTCCCTGGCAATTGAACACTGAAGCTTTCTTT; j_call: TRBJ1-1; v_call: TRBV6-2/TRBV6-3; d_call: -; clone_size: few
cdr3_aa: CSASQQLNTEAFF; cdr3_nt: TGCAGCGCCAGTCAACAGTTGAACACTGAAGCTTTCTTT; j_call: TRBJ1-1; v_call: TRBV29-1; d_call: -; clone_size: many